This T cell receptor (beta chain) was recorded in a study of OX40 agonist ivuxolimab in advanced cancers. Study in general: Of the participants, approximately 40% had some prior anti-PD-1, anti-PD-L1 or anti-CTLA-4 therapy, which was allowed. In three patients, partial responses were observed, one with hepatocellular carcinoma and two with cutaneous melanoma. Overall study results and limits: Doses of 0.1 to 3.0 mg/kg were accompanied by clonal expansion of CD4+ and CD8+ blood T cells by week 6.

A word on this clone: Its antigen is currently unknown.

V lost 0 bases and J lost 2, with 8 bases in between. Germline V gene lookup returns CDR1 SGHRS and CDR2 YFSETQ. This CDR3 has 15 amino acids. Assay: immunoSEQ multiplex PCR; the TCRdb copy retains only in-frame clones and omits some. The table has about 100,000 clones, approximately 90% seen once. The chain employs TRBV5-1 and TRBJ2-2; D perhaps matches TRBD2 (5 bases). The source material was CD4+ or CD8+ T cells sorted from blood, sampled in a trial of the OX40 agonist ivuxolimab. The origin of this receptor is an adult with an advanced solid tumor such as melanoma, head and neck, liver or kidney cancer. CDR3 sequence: CASSLVASNTGELFF. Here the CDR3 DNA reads TGCGCCAGCAGCTTGGTAGCGAGCAACACCGGGGAGCTGTTTTTT.